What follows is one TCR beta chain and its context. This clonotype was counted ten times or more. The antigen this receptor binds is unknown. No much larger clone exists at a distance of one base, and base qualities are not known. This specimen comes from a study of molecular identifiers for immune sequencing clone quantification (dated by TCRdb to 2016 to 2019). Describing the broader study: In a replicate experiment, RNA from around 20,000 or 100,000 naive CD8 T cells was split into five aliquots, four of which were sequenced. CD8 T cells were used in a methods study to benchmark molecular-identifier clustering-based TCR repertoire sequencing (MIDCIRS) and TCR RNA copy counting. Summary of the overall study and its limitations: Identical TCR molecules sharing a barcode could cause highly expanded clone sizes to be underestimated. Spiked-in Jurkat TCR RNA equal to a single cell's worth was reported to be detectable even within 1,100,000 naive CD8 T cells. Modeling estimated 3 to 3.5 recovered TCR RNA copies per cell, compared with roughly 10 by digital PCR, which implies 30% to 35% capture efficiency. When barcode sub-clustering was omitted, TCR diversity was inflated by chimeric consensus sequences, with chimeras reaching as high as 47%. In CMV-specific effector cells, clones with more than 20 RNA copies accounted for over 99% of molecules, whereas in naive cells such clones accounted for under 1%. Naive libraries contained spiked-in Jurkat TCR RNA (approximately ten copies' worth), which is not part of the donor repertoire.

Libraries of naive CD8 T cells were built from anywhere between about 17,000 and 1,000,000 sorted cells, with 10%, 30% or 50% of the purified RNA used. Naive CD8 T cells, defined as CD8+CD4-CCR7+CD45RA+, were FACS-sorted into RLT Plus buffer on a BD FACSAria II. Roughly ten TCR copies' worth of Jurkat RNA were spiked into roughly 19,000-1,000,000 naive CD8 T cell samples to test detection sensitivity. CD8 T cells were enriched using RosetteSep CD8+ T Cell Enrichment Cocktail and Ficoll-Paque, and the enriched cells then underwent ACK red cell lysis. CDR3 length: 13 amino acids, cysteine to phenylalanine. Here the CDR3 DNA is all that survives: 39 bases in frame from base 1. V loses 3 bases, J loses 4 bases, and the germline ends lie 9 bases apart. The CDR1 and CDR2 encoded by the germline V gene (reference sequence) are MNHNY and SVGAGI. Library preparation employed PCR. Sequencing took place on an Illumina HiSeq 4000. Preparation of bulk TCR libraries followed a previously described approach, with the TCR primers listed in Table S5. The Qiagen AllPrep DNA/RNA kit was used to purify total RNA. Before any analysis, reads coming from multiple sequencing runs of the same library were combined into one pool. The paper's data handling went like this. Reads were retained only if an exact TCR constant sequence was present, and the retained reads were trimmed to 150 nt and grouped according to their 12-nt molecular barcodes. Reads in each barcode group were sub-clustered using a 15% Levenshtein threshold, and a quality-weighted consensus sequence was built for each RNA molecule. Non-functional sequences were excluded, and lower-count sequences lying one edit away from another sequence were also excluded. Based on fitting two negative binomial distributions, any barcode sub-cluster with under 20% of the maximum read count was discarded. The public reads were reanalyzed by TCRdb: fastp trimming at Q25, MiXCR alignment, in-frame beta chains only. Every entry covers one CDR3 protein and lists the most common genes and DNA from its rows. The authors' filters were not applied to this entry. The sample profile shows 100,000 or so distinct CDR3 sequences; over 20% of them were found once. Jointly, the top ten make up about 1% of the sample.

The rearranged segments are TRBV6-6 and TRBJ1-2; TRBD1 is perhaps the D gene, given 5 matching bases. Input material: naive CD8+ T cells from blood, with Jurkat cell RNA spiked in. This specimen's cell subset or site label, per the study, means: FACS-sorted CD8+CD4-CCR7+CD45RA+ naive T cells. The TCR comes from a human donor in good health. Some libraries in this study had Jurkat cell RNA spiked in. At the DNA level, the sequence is TGTGCCAGCAGTTATGTCAGGGCCTATGGCTACACCTTC. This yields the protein CASSYVRAYGYTF.